This T cell receptor (beta chain) was recovered during a study of regulatory T cells in long-lasting Graves disease. Study conclusions and caveats: Favored gene segments in persistent disease were TRBV28, TRBJ1-2 and TRBJ2-5.

CDR3 length: 13 amino acids. Germline loops: CDR1 LGHDT, CDR2 YNNKEL (reference sequence). Trimming removed 2 bases from V and 5 bases from J, with 7 bases in between. Time point denoted: newly diagnosed GD, antithyroid drugs for less than 3 months. TCR sequences were obtained from RNA taken from PBMCs. There are many counts of this clonotype. Its antigen remains unidentified. Sequencing libraries for TCR beta were prepared with iRepertoire HTBI primers and Arm-PCR of CDR3 regions. TCRdb reprocessed the multiplex PCR reads with MiXCR, giving one entry per CDR3 protein. The sample holds about 440,000 distinct CDR3 sequences, about 15% seen once. This same sample was also part of a study on T cells in Graves' hyperthyroidism and ophthalmopathy. Per that paper: First-round RT-PCR targeting the TCR CDR3 was performed with the HTBI primer set. In the analysis, a 13 V-J model separated ophthalmopathy from stable hyperthyroidism.

The chain employs TRBV3-1 and TRBJ2-1; possible D gene TRBD2, 5 bases. This receptor was taken from a woman aged 30 to 39 with Graves disease. The material was peripheral blood mononuclear cells (PBMCs), obtained at new diagnosis, from a patient treated with antithyroid drugs. The chain's CDR3 is CASSQKRNNEQFF. CDR3 DNA: TGTGCCAGCAGCCAAAAGCGGAACAATGAGCAGTTCTTC.